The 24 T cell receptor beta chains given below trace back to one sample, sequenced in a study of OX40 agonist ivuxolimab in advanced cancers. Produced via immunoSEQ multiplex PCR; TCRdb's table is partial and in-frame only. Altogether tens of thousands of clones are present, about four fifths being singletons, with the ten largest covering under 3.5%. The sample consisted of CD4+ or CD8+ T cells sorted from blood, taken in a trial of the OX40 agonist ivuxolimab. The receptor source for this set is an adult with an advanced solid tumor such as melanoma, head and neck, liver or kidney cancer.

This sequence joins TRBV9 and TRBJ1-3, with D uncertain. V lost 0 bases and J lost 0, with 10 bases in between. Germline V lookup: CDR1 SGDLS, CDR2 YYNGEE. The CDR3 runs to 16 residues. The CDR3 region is CASSVGADSSGNTIYF. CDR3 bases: TGTGCCAGCAGCGTAGGCGCGGATTCCTCTGGAAACACCATATATTTT.

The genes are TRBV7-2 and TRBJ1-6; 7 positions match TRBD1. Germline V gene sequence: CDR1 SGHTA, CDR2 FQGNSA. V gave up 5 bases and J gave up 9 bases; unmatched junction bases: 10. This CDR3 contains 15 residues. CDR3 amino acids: CASSPAAQGFSPLHF. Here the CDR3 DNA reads TGTGCCAGCAGCCCGGCCGCACAGGGGTTTTCACCCCTCCACTTT.

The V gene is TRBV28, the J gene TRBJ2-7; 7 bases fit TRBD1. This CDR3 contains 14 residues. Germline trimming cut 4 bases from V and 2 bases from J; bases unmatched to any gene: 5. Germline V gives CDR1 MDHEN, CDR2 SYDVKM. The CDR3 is CASSSPGQPYEQYF. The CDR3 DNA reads TGTGCCAGCAGTTCCCCGGGACAGCCCTACGAGCAGTACTTC.

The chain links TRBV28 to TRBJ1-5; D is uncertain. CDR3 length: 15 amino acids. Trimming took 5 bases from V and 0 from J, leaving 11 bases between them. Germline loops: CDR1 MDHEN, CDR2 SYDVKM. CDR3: CASSLPRHSNQPQHF. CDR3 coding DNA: TGTGCCAGCAGTCTGCCAAGGCATAGCAATCAGCCCCAGCATTTT. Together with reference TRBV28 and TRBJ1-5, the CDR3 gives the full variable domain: DVKVTQSSRYLVKRTGEKVFLECVQDMDHENMFWYRQDPGLGLRLIYFSYDVKMKEKGDIPEGYSVSREKKERFSLILESASTNQTSMYLCASSLPRHSNQPQHFGDGTRLSIL.

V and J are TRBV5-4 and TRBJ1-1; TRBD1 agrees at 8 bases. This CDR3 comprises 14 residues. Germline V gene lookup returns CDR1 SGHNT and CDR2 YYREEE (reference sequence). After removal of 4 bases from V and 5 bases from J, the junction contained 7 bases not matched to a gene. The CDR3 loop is CASSPSGGETEAFF. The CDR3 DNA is TGTGCCAGCAGCCCCTCAGGGGGCGAGACTGAAGCTTTCTTT.

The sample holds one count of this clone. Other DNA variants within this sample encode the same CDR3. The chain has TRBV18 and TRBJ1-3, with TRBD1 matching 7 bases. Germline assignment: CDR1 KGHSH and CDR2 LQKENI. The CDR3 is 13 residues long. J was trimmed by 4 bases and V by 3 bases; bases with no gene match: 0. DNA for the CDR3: TGTGCCAGCTCACCGGGACAGGGAAACACCATATATTTT. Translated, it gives CASSPGQGNTIYF.

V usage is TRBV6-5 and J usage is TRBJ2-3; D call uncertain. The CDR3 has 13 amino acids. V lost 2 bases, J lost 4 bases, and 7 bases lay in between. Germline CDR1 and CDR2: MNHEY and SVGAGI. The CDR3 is CASSYGDADTQYF. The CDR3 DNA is TGTGCCAGCAGTTACGGTGACGCAGATACGCAGTATTTT.

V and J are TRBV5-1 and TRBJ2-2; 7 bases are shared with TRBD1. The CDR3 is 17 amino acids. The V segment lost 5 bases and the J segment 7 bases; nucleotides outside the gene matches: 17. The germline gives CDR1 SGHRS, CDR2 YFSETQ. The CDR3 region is CASSFLLTQGTSGELFF. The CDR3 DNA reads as TGCGCCAGCAGTTTCCTTTTGACACAGGGGACGAGCGGGGAGCTGTTTTTT.

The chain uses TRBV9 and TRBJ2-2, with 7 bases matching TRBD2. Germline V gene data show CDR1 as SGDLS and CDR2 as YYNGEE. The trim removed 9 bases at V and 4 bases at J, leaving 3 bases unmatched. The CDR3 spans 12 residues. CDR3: CATSGSTGELFF. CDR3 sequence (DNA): TGTGCCACTAGCGGCTCCACCGGGGAGCTGTTTTTT.

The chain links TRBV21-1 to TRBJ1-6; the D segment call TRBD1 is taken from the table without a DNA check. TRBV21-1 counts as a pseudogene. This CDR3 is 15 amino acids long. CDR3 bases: TGTGCCAGCAGCAAAGGGACAGAGGGTAATTCACCCCTCCACTTT. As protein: CASSKGTEGNSPLHF.

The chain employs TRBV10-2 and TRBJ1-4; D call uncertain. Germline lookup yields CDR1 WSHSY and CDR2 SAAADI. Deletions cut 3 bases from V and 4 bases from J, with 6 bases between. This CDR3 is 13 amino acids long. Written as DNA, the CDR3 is TGCGCCAGCAGTGACCAGGATAATGAAAAACTGTTTTTT. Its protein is CASSDQDNEKLFF.

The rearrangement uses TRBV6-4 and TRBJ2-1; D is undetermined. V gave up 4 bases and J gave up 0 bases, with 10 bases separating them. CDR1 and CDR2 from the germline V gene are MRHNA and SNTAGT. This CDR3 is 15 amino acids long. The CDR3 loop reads CASSVEASSYNEQFF. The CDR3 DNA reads TGTGCCAGCAGTGTCGAGGCAAGCTCCTACAATGAGCAGTTCTTC.

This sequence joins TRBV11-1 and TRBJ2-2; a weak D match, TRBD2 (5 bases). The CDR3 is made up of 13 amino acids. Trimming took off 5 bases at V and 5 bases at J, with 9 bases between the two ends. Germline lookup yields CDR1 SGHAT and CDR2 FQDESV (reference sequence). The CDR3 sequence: CASSVLATGELFF. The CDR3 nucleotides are TGTGCCAGCAGCGTTCTAGCAACCGGGGAGCTGTTTTTT. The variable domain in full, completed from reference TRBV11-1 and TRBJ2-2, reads EAEVAQSPRYKITEKSQAVAFWCDPISGHATLYWYRQILGQGPELLVQFQDESVVDDSQLPKDRFSAERLKGVDSTLKIQPAELGDSAMYLCASSVLATGELFFGEGSRLTVL.

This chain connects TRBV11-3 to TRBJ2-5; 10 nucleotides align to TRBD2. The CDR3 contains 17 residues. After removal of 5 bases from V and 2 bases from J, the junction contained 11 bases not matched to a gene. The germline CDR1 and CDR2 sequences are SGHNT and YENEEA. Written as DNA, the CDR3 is TGTGCCAGCAGCCCCATGGGCGCTAGCGGGGGACAAGAGACCCAGTACTTC. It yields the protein CASSPMGASGGQETQYF.

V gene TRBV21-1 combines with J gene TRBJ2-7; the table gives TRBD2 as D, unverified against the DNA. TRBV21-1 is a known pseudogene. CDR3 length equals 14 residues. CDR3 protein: CASSKFQYYYEQYV. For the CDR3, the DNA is TGTGCCAGCAGCAAATTTCAGTACTACTACGAGCAGTACGTC.

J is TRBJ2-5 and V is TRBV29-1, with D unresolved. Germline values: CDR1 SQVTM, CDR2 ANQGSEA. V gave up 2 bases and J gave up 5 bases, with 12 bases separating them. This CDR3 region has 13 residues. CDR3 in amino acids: CSVERGAGETQYF. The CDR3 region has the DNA TGCAGCGTTGAACGAGGTGCCGGGGAGACCCAGTACTTC.

The CDR3 DNA follows: TGTGCCAGCAGTTTTGGCGGGGGAGGCACAGATACGCAGTATTTT. Translating gives CASSFGGGGTDTQYF. The gene calls are TRBV28 and TRBJ2-3; 7 bases align to TRBD2. V shed 3 bases and J 1 base; nucleotides not matched to a gene: 4. The CDR3 contains 15 residues. The V gene's germline CDR1 is MDHEN and CDR2 SYDVKM.

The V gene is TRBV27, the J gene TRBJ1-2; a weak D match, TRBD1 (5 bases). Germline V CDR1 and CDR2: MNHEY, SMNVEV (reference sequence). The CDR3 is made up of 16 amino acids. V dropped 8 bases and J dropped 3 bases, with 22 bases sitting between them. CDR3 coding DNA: TGTGCCAGCTCTTTATGGGGTTCCGGGACGCACTATGGCTACACCTTC. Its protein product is CASSLWGSGTHYGYTF.

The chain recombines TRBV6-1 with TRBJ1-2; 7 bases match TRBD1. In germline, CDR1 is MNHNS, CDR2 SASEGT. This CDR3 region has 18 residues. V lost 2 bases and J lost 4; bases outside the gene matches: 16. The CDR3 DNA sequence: TGTGCCAGCAGTGAAAATTCCCCCGGGGGACAGAGTCCCTATGGCTACACCTTC. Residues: CASSENSPGGQSPYGYTF.

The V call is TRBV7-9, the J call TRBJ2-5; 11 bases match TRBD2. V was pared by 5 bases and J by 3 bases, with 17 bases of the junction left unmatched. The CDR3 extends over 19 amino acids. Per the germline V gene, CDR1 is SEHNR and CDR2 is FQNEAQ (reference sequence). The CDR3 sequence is CASSPKLTGTSGLEETQYF. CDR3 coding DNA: TGTGCCAGCAGCCCTAAATTAACCGGGACTAGCGGACTGGAAGAGACCCAGTACTTC.

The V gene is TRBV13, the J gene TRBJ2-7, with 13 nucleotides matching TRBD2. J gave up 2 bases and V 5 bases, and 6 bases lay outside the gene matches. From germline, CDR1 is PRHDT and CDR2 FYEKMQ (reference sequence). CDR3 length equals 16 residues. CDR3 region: CASSLRLAGGTYEQYF. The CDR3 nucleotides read TGTGCCAGCAGCCTACGACTAGCGGGGGGAACCTACGAGCAGTACTTC.

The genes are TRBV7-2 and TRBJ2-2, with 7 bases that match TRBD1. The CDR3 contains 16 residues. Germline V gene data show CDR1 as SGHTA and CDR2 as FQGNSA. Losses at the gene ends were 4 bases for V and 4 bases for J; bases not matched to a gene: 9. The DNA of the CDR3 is TGTGCCAGCAGCTCAAGACGACAGGGACCCACCGGGGAGCTGTTTTTT. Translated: CASSSRRQGPTGELFF.

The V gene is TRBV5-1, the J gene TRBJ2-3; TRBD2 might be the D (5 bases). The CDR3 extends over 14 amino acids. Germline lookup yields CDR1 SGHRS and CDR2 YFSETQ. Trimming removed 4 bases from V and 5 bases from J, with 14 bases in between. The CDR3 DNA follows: TGCGCCAGCAGCCGACGCGCGGAGGTAGATACGCAGTATTTT. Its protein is CASSRRAEVDTQYF. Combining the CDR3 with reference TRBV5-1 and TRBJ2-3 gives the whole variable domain KAGVTQTPRYLIKTRGQQVTLSCSPISGHRSVSWYQQTPGQGLQFLFEYFSETQRNKGNFPGRFSGRQFSNSRSEMNVSTLELGDSALYLCASSRRAEVDTQYFGPGTRLTVL.

In DNA, the CDR3 is TGTGCCAGCAACAGGGGCACTGAAGCTTTCTTT. The encoded protein is CASNRGTEAFF. The chain carries TRBV6-5 and TRBJ1-1; 7 bases are a match to TRBD1. Germline CDR1 reads MNHEY; CDR2 reads SVGAGI. With V trimmed by 7 bases and J by 4 bases, 0 bases remained unmatched. The CDR3 spans 11 residues.